Following are 13 T cell receptor beta chains from one sample sequenced in a study of T cell responses to AZD1222 COVID-19 vaccine. Clones were sequenced by immunoSEQ multiplex PCR, and TCRdb holds only the in-frame ones, with some missing. The table has 95,000 to 110,000 clones, 75% to 90% seen once. The specimen was peripheral blood, collected on day 0 of AZD1222 vaccination. These receptor sequences come from an adult in good health.

V gene TRBV4-3 combines with J gene TRBJ1-4; D is undetermined. The CDR3 consists of 13 residues. Trimming took 3 bases from V and 5 from J, leaving 7 bases between them. Germline V CDR1 and CDR2: LGHNA, YSLEER. The CDR3 nucleotides read TGCGCCAGCAGCCAGCAGTCGAATGAAAAACTGTTTTTT. Protein product: CASSQQSNEKLFF.

This clone was counted between two and nine times. The V call is TRBV10-3, the J call TRBJ1-1; D might be TRBD1 (5 bases). The CDR3 covers 15 residues. CDR1 is ENHRY, CDR2 SYGVKD, per germline. The ends were cut back, 3 bases at V and 0 bases at J, with 11 bases in the middle. Here the CDR3 reads CAISEVTGMNTEAFF. The CDR3 DNA reads as TGTGCCATCAGTGAAGTCACAGGCATGAACACTGAAGCTTTCTTT.

This rearrangement joins TRBV2 to TRBJ1-6; no clear D gene. CDR1 SNHLY and CDR2 FYNNEI come from the germline V gene. The V gene lost 3 bases and the J gene lost 0 bases, with 9 bases spanning the gap. The CDR3 sequence is 16 residues long. The CDR3 bases are TGTGCCAGCAGTGAGGAACAGAGCTCCTATAATTCACCCCTCCACTTT. Its translation is CASSEEQSSYNSPLHF.

The J gene is TRBJ2-2, the V gene TRBV7-6; D is unresolved. The germline CDR1 and CDR2 sequences are SGHVS and FNYEAQ. The V end lost 2 bases, the J end lost 8 bases, and 6 bases lay between the germline ends. The CDR3 contains 12 residues. Written as DNA, the CDR3 is TGTGCCAGCAGCTTATCGGTTGGGGAGCTGTTTTTT. Translating gives CASSLSVGELFF.

V gene TRBV15 combines with J gene TRBJ2-7; D is possibly TRBD2 (6 bases). The V and J ends lost 0 bases and 0 bases respectively, with 9 bases between them. This CDR3 has 15 amino acids. CDR1 is LNHNV, CDR2 YYDKDF, per germline (reference sequence). This CDR3 reads CATSRDASASYEQYF. In DNA form, the CDR3 reads TGTGCCACCAGCAGAGATGCTAGCGCCTCCTACGAGCAGTACTTC.

The V call is TRBV2, the J call TRBJ1-3; unclear D gene. Germline loops: CDR1 SNHLY, CDR2 FYNNEI. The CDR3 covers 15 residues. V lost 5 bases and J 4 bases, leaving 15 bases between the germline ends. CDR3 loop: CASSPGPPGGNTIYF. In DNA, the CDR3 is TGTGCCAGCAGTCCCGGGCCTCCAGGCGGAAACACCATATATTTT.

A few counts support this clone. This chain joins TRBV15 and TRBJ2-7; 7 bases are shared with TRBD2. Per germline, CDR1 LNHNV and CDR2 YYDKDF (reference sequence). The CDR3 contains 14 residues. Trimming at V came to 8 bases and at J to 2 bases, leaving 9 bases not matched to a gene. The CDR3 DNA reads as TGTGCCACCCGGGCCGGACTAGTCGCCTACGAGCAGTACTTC. Its translation is CATRAGLVAYEQYF.

The chain links TRBV11-2 to TRBJ2-1; TRBD2 matches at 7 bases. The CDR3 has 13 residues. CDR1 and CDR2 from the germline V gene are SGHAT and FQNNGV. With 4 bases clipped from V and 4 bases from J, the junction kept 1 base outside the gene matches. CDR3 bases: TGTGCCAGCAGCTCAGCGGGGTACAATGAGCAGTTCTTC. Translated, it gives CASSSAGYNEQFF.

The CDR3 protein is CASSEGARGTNQPQHF. DNA for the CDR3: TGTGCCAGCAGCGAGGGGGCCCGCGGGACGAATCAGCCCCAGCATTTT. The V gene is TRBV9, the J gene TRBJ1-5; 7 bases align to TRBD1. The V segment lost 3 bases and the J segment 4 bases; nucleotides outside the gene matches: 10. This CDR3 region has 16 residues. Germline-derived CDR1 and CDR2 are SGDLS and YYNGEE.

The rearrangement uses TRBV12-5 and TRBJ2-2; 10 bases agree with TRBD1. This CDR3 has 16 residues. The germline V gene has CDR1 LGHNT and CDR2 FRNRAP. With V trimmed by 0 bases and J by 8 bases, 6 bases remained unmatched. CDR3 coding DNA: TGTGCTAGTGGTTTGGTCTTGACAGGGGGCCGAGGGGAGCTGTTTTTT. Its protein product is CASGLVLTGGRGELFF. Using reference TRBV12-5 and TRBJ2-2 for the parts outside the CDR3, the full variable domain is DARVTQTPRHKVTEMGQEVTMRCQPILGHNTVFWYRQTMMQGLELLAYFRNRAPLDDSGMPKDRFSAEMPDATLATLKIQPSEPRDSAVYFCASGLVLTGGRGELFFGEGSRLTVL.

This sequence joins TRBV6-4 and TRBJ2-6, with 7 bases fitting TRBD2. There are 16 residues in the CDR3. Per germline, CDR1 MRHNA and CDR2 SNTAGT. After removal of 5 bases from V and 7 bases from J, the junction contained 11 bases not matched to a gene. CDR3 loop: CASSPGTGEGANVLTF. The CDR3 DNA is TGTGCCAGCAGTCCCGGGACGGGGGAGGGAGCCAACGTCCTGACTTTC.

This clone occurred a few times. The chain joins TRBV4-3 to TRBJ2-7, with D possibly TRBD2 on 6 matching bases. V was shortened by 5 bases and J by 1 base, with 15 bases between the two germline ends. CDR3 length equals 15 residues. CDR1 and CDR2 from the germline V gene are LGHNA and YSLEER. The CDR3 here is CASSEGTFPSYEQYF. The DNA of the CDR3 is TGCGCCAGCAGCGAAGGGACTTTCCCTTCCTACGAGCAGTACTTC.

This clone was seen just once. The J gene is TRBJ2-3, the V gene TRBV9; D may be TRBD1 (5 bases). CDR1 and CDR2 from the germline V gene are SGDLS and YYNGEE. Trimming removed 2 bases from V and 3 bases from J, with 13 bases in between. There are 15 residues in the CDR3. The CDR3 region is CASSVDVDTTDTQYF. The CDR3 bases are TGTGCCAGCAGCGTGGATGTGGACACGACAGATACGCAGTATTTT. Looking up the rest from reference TRBV9 and TRBJ2-3 gives the full variable domain: DSGVTQTPKHLITATGQRVTLRCSPRSGDLSVYWYQQSLDQGLQFLIQYYNGEERAKGNILERFSAQQFPDLHSELNLSSLELGDSALYFCASSVDVDTTDTQYFGPGTRLTVL.